The present T cell receptor (beta chain) was sequenced within a study of T-cell reconstitution after alpha-beta-depleted transplantation in children. With regard to this clonotype: At one boundary the junction diverges from the germline segment, which might be a read error.

Germline CDR1 is SGHTA and CDR2 is FQGTGA. The CDR3 totals 13 residues. Construction of the TCRbeta library involved unique molecular identifiers. TCRdb processed the PCR reads anew with MiXCR; each CDR3 protein has one entry. Among hundreds of thousands of distinct CDR3 sequences, approximately 12% were seen once, and the ten largest hold about 5%. The source material was PBMCs from the stem cell graft donor, sampled from the stem cell graft. The chain links TRBV7-3 to TRBJ2-1, with D uncertain. This sequence was found in a human donor who donated a stem cell graft to a child with combined immunodeficiency. The CDR3 DNA reads TGTGCCAGCAGCGTAACCCCCTACAATGAGCAGTTCTTC. Translating gives CASSVTPYNEQFF.